These T cell receptor beta chains were read from a single sample in a study of Ad26.COV2.S vaccination and SARS-CoV-2 variants. TCRdb keeps only in-frame clones here, not all; method: immunoSEQ multiplex PCR. The top ten hold 3.6% of the sample, which has about 420,000 clones, around 87% seen once. Specimen: peripheral blood, collected in a trial of Ad26.COV2.S vaccine versus placebo. The source is a person between 18 and 65 years old who received the Ad26.COV2.S COVID-19 vaccine or a placebo. Both conserved end residues are trimmed from each CDR3. D genes are given only for firm matches.

v_call d_call cdr3_aa
TRBV4-1 TRBD1 ASSRTGGNEQF
TRBV3-1/TRBV3-2 TRBD2 ASSQAFSSGLQETQY
TRBV3-1/TRBV3-2 - ASSQARTNQETQY
TRBV12-5 TRBD2 ASGYKSIIPGLAGGPTNNEQF
TRBV2 - ASKSSAGGAGELF
TRBV5-1 - ASGRDRTSYEQY
TRBV5-4 - ASSSLYGELF
TRBV20-1 - SASFVGTGELF
TRBV10-3 - AISEADGVNSPLH
TRBV7-2 TRBD2 ASSLELAGVGTQY
TRBV11-2 - ASSSDFYNSPLH
TRBV2 TRBD1 ASRVSLRGYASYEQY
TRBV5-1 - ASRGEEVSGANVLT
TRBV11-2 - ASSPTGGADTQY
TRBV11-2 - ASSLGSEVETQY
TRBV7-2 - ASSFQGTISGNTIY
TRBV3-1/TRBV3-2 - ASSRAPNTGELF
TRBV24-1 TRBD1 ATSHPRTGGASDTGELF
TRBV13 - ASSLSAGNTEAF
TRBV4-1 - ASSQGGLGYEQY
TRBV7-6 TRBD1 ASSLGGPTGWSGNTIY
TRBV28 - ASSLSRSYEQY
TRBV4-3 TRBD1 ASSRRDRSPDTQY
TRBV5-1 TRBD2 ASSKPGLAGGKNTGELF
TRBV4-3 TRBD1 ASSQGWRQGYNEKLF
TRBV28 TRBD1 ASSTGGRVGNTIY
TRBV7-8 - ASSPRTVTGAETQY
TRBV6-1 - ASSEYWRGPPRDTQY
TRBV5-6 - ASSAGDNEQF
TRBV19 TRBD2 ASSSLAGGNEQF
TRBV7-8 - ASSYGIQETQY
TRBV28 TRBD1 ASSQGVREQY
TRBV27 - ASSTLYSPLH
TRBV6-5 - ASSRGGHNEQF
TRBV12-3/TRBV12-4 - ASSPRGGDEQY
TRBV5-1 TRBD2 ASSLQASGGITGELF
TRBV30 TRBD2 AWSDWTRGIVGSTDTQY
TRBV4-1 TRBD1 ASSHTGTVYSPLH
TRBV5-4 - ASSLVVGKTSYEQY
TRBV6-5 TRBD2 ASSRTSGGDETQY
TRBV11-2 - ASSLGGNLA
TRBV18 - ASSPVGPSSYEQY
TRBV19 TRBD1 ASSVDRGSTGELF
TRBV7-9 TRBD1 ASSTGTGDQETQY
TRBV7-2 - ASSLSRGVETQY